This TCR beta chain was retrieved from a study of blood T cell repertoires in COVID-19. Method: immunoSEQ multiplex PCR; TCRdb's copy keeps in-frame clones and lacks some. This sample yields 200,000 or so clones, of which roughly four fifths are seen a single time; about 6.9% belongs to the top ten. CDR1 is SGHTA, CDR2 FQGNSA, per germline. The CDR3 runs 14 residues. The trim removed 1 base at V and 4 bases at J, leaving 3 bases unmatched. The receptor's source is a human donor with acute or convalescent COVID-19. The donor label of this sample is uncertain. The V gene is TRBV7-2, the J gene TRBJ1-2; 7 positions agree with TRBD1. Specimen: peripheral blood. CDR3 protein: CASSLGQGPYGYTF. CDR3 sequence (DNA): TGTGCCAGCAGCTTAGGACAGGGACCCTATGGCTACACCTTC.